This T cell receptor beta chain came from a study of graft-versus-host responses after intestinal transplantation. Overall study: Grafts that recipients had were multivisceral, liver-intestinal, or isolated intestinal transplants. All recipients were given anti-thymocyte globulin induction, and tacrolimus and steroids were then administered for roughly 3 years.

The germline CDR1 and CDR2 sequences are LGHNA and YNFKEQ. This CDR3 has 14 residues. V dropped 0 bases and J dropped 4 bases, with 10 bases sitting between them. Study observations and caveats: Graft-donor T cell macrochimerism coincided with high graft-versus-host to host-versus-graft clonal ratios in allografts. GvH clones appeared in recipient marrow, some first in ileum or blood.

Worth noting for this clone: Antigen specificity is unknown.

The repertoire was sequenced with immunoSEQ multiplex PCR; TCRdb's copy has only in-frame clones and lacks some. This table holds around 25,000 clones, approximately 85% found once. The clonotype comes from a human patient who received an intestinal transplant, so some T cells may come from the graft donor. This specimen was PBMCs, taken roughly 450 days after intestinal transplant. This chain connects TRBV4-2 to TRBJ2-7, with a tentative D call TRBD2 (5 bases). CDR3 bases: TGTGCCAGCAGCCAAGACGGACTCCTTTACGAGCAGTACTTC. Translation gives CASSQDGLLYEQYF.